This T cell receptor beta chain came from a study of beta chain features in type 1 diabetes. Study in general: The study found patients and healthy donors alike in age, gender and cell yields. Study outcomes and limitations: Within the patient group, naive, central memory and Treg TCRB repertoires appeared more similar to each other than within healthy donors. Patients and controls would be equally affected if PCR favored shorter templates.

The CDR3 length is 16 residues. Germline V gene data show CDR1 as SGDLS and CDR2 as YYNGEE. Trimming took off 0 bases at V and 1 base at J, with 10 bases between the two ends. Points on this clone: Its target is unknown.

Expressed TCRB transcripts were sequenced because the entire RNA isolate underwent reverse transcription. This table comes from immunoSEQ multiplex PCR, and its TCRdb copy is limited to in-frame clones, with some not included. The sample has around 310,000 clones, roughly 11% seen once; the top ten hold under 0.02%. CD4+ naive, central memory, regulatory and stem cell-like memory subsets were isolated by sorting on CD45RO/CCR7/CD25/CD127/CD95/CD27. The chain employs TRBV9 and TRBJ2-2, with a tentative D call TRBD1 (6 bases). This TCR derives from a woman between 25 and 40 years old in good health. Specimen: naive CD4+ T cells from blood. This chain's CDR3 is CASSVDAGVNTGELFF. CDR3 DNA sequence: TGTGCCAGCAGCGTAGATGCAGGGGTGAACACCGGGGAGCTGTTTTTT.